This T cell receptor beta chain emerged from a study of blood T cell repertoires in COVID-19. CDR3 length equals 16 residues. With 0 bases removed from V and 0 bases from J, the gap between germline ends came to 11 bases. Germline loops: CDR1 LGHNT, CDR2 FRNRAP. As originally analysed: Estimates of nucleated cell counts were drawn from the amplification of reference gene primers. The repertoire was sequenced with immunoSEQ multiplex PCR; TCRdb's copy has only in-frame clones and lacks some. The DNA gave D and trimming, while V, J and clone size come from that table. This table has roughly 200,000 clones, around nine tenths appearing once.

The genes are TRBV12-5 and TRBJ2-5; D is unclear. The receptor's source is a man aged 35-49 years with active or convalescent COVID-19. Sequencing was done on a sample of peripheral blood. CDR3 sequence: CASGLVLQRHQETQYF. Here the CDR3 DNA reads TGTGCTAGTGGTTTGGTACTTCAGCGACACCAAGAGACCCAGTACTTC.